The clone carrying this T cell receptor (beta chain) was detected ten times or more. These data come from a study of regulatory T cells in long-lasting Graves disease. The time point denotes: newly diagnosed GD, antithyroid drugs for less than 3 months. The TCR library was prepared using RNA isolated from PBMCs. iRepertoire HTBI primers and Arm-PCR of CDR3 regions built TCR beta libraries. TCRdb analysed the multiplex PCR reads with MiXCR anew, one entry per CDR3 protein. The sample lists 350,000 to 550,000 distinct CDR3 sequences; about a sixth were seen once. The data also belong to a second study, concerning T cells in Graves' hyperthyroidism and ophthalmopathy.

The clonotype originates from a woman between 18 and 30 years old with Graves disease. The sample consisted of peripheral blood mononuclear cells (PBMCs), taken at new diagnosis, from a patient treated with antithyroid drugs.

The CDR3 sequence: CASSLDRYSTQYF. The CDR3 nucleotides read TGTGCCAGCAGCTTAGATCGGTATAGTACGCAGTATTTT. The rearrangement joins TRBV11-2 to TRBJ2-3, with D unclear. In germline, CDR1 is SGHAT, CDR2 FQNNGV. V lost 0 bases to trimming and J lost 8 bases, with 9 bases between them. CDR3 length: 13 residues.